A single sample is the source of the 16 T cell receptor beta chains below, sequenced in a study of cytomegalovirus exposure and HLA in healthy donors. The PCR had 60 Vbeta and 13 Jbeta primers. Produced via immunoSEQ multiplex PCR; TCRdb's table is partial and in-frame only. The sample holds fewer than 120,000 clones, 70% to 90% seen once. The sequenced sample was PBMCs. These receptors came from a man aged 40-49 years in good health and CMV-seronegative.

This chain uses TRBV7-9 with TRBJ2-1; 9 nucleotides match TRBD1. The CDR3 covers 13 residues. The ends lost 4 bases at V and 8 bases at J; junction bases unmatched: 3. Germline loops: CDR1 SEHNR, CDR2 FQNEAQ (reference sequence). The CDR3 loop is CASSSGQGYEQFF. Written as DNA, the CDR3 is TGTGCCAGCAGCTCGGGACAGGGTTATGAGCAGTTCTTC. Full variable domain (rest looked up from reference TRBV7-9 and TRBJ2-1): DTGVSQNPRHKITKRGQNVTFRCDPISEHNRLYWYRQTLGQGPEFLTYFQNEAQLEKSRLLSDRFSAERPKGSFSTLEIQRTEQGDSAMYLCASSSGQGYEQFFGPGTRLTVL.

V usage is TRBV4-2 and J usage is TRBJ2-7; 7 bases line up with TRBD1. V trimming: 1 base; J trimming: 4 bases; junction bases outside the gene matches: 10. The CDR3 has 16 amino acids. Germline V gene lookup returns CDR1 LGHNA and CDR2 YNFKEQ. CDR3 sequence reads: CASSQAKGQIHYEQYF. The CDR3 DNA follows: TGTGCCAGCAGCCAAGCGAAGGGACAGATCCATTACGAGCAGTACTTC.

J is TRBJ1-2 and V is TRBV6-1, with TRBD1 identical over 12 bases. CDR1 is MNHNS and CDR2 is SASEGT in the germline V gene. With 6 bases clipped from V and 7 bases from J, the junction kept 6 bases outside the gene matches. The CDR3 runs 14 residues. The CDR3 DNA reads TGTGCCAGCAGAAACCGGGACAGGGGGCCTGGCTACACCTTC. Translated: CASRNRDRGPGYTF.

V and J are TRBV6-5 and TRBJ2-7; 7 bases fit TRBD2. This CDR3 contains 11 residues. The V gene end was trimmed by 6 bases and the J gene end by 4 bases; junction bases not matched to a gene: 0. Germline CDR1 MNHEY, CDR2 SVGAGI. The CDR3 bases are TGTGCCAGCAGGGGAGGGTACGAGCAGTACTTC. Protein sequence: CASRGGYEQYF.

This chain links TRBV5-5 with TRBJ2-1; TRBD1 is a possible D gene (6 bases). Germline CDR1 and CDR2: SGHKS and YYEKEE (reference sequence). The V and J ends lost 0 bases and 2 bases respectively, with 9 bases between them. CDR3 length equals 15 residues. The CDR3, as DNA: TGTGCCAGCAGCTTGGAGGGGGACCCCTACAATGAGCAGTTCTTC. Residues: CASSLEGDPYNEQFF.

This CDR3 is CASARGGTNYGYTF. CDR3 nucleotides: TGTGCCAGCGCCAGGGGCGGAACTAACTATGGCTACACCTTC. The J gene is TRBJ1-2, the V gene TRBV18; TRBD1 is a possible D gene (6 bases). CDR3 length equals 14 residues. Trimming stripped 8 bases from V and 0 bases from J, with 13 bases between. Germline V gives CDR1 KGHSH, CDR2 LQKENI.

V usage is TRBV2 and J usage is TRBJ1-4; 9 bases fit TRBD1. The junction had 7 bases not matched to a gene; V was cut back by 7 bases and J by 4 bases. Germline V gives CDR1 SNHLY, CDR2 FYNNEI. This CDR3 spans 15 amino acids. CDR3 residues: CASNDRGSINEKLFF. For the CDR3, the DNA is TGTGCCAGCAATGACAGGGGGTCTATTAATGAAAAACTGTTTTTT.

The chain combines TRBV6-6 with TRBJ1-1, with D unresolved. Trimming stripped 10 bases from V and 5 bases from J, with 14 bases between. This CDR3 is 12 amino acids long. The germline V gene has CDR1 MNHNY and CDR2 SVGAGI (reference sequence). As DNA, the CDR3 is TGTGCCACCTTGTCAGGACTGACTGAAGCTTTCTTT. It yields the protein CATLSGLTEAFF.

The V call is TRBV19, the J call TRBJ2-3; D may be TRBD2 (7 bases). Germline CDR1 reads LNHDA; CDR2 reads SQIVND (reference sequence). V lost 5 bases and J 0 bases, leaving 15 bases between the germline ends. The CDR3 length is 16 residues. The CDR3 region is CASSFRRGGSTDTQYF. The CDR3 bases are TGTGCCAGTAGTTTTCGGAGGGGGGGTAGCACAGATACGCAGTATTTT.

In its sample, this clone was seen a few times. CDR3 sequence reads: CASSYDSSYEQYF. DNA for the CDR3: TGTGCCAGCAGTTACGATAGCTCCTACGAGCAGTACTTC. This chain joins TRBV28 and TRBJ2-7; no clear D gene. The CDR3 runs 13 residues. CDR1 MDHEN and CDR2 SYDVKM come from the germline V gene. Trimming left V 4 bases short and J 0 bases short, with 7 bases between.

The chain uses TRBV6-1 and TRBJ1-2; 7 bases map to TRBD1. Trimming cost V 0 bases and J 4 bases; bases outside gene matches: 8. Germline loops: CDR1 MNHNS, CDR2 SASEGT. This CDR3 comprises 16 residues. The DNA of the CDR3 is TGTGCCAGCAGTGAAGCGTTGCAGGGGGTCTCCTATGGCTACACCTTC. Its translation is CASSEALQGVSYGYTF.

The chain links TRBV29-1 to TRBJ1-2; D perhaps matches TRBD1 (5 bases). Germline values: CDR1 SQVTM, CDR2 ANQGSEA. CDR3 length: 13 residues. Trimming took off 7 bases at V and 2 bases at J, with 14 bases between the two ends. The CDR3 nucleotides are TGCAGCGGTATCGACAGAACCAACTATGGCTACACCTTC. Its translation: CSGIDRTNYGYTF.

The gene calls are TRBV6-1 and TRBJ1-2; TRBD1 is a possible D gene (6 bases). Germline V lookup: CDR1 MNHNS, CDR2 SASEGT. V was clipped by 2 bases and J by 3 bases, with 10 bases between them. CDR3 length: 14 residues. The CDR3 DNA follows: TGTGCCAGCAGTGAACAGGACAGAGACTATGGCTACACCTTC. As protein: CASSEQDRDYGYTF.

This chain uses TRBV10-3 with TRBJ1-6; D uncertain. The CDR3 is 14 residues long. Per the germline V gene, CDR1 is ENHRY and CDR2 is SYGVKD. Trimming left V 0 bases short and J 5 bases short, with 5 bases between. The CDR3 DNA reads as TGTGCCATCAGTGAGTCAATCAATAATTCACCCCTCCACTTT. Residues: CAISESINNSPLHF.

This clone has more than one count but fewer than ten. The CDR3 sequence: CASMRERLANTEAFF. CDR3 bases: TGTGCCAGCATGCGGGAGAGATTAGCGAACACTGAAGCTTTCTTT. The J gene is TRBJ1-1, the V gene TRBV2, with unresolved D. There are 15 residues in the CDR3. The ends were cut back, 7 bases at V and 1 base at J, with 16 bases in the middle. Per germline, CDR1 SNHLY and CDR2 FYNNEI.

The rearrangement links TRBV28 to TRBJ1-2; 7 nucleotides match TRBD1. The CDR3 totals 12 residues. Germline CDR1 and CDR2: MDHEN and SYDVKM. V lost 6 bases to trimming and J lost 7 bases; unmatched junction nucleotides: 5. CDR3 DNA: TGTGCCAGCAGACGACAGGGAGGTGGCTACACCTTC. The encoded protein is CASRRQGGGYTF.